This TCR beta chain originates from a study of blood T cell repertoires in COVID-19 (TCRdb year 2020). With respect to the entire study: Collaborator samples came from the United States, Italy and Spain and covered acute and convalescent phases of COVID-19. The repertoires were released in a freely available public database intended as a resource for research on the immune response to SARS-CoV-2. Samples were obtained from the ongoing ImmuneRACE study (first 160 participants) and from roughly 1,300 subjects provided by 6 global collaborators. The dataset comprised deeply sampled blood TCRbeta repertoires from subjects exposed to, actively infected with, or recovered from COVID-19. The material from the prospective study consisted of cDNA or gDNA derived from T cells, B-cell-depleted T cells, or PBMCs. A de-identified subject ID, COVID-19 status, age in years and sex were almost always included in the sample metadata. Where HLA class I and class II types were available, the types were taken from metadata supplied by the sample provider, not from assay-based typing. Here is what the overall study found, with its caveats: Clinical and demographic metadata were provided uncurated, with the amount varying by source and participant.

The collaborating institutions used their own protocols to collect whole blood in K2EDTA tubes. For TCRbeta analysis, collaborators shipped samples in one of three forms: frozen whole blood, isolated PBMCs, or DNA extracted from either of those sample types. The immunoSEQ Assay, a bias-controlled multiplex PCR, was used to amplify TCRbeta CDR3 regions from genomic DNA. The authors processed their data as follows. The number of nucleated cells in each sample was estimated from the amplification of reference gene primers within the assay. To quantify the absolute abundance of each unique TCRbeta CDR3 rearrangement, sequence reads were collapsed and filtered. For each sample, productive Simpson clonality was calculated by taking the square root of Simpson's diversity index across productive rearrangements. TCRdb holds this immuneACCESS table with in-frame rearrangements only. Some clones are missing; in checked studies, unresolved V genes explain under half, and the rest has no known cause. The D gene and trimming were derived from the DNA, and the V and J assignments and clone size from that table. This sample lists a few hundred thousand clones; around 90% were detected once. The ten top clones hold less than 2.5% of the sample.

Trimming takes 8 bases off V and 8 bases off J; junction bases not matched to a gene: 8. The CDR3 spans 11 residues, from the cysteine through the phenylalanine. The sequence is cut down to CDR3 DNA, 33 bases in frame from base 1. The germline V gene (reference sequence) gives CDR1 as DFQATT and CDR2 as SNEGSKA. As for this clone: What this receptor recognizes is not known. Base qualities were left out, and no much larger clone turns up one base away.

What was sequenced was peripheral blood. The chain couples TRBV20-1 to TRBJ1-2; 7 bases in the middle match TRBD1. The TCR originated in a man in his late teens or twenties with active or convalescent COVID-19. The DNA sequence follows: TGCAGTCGCCGGGACAGAAGGGGCTACACCTTC. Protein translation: CSRRDRRGYTF.